This TCR beta chain was captured in a study of T-cell memory formation after mild COVID-19. Across the study: TCR clusters were largely donor specific.

The table lists this clonotype with a few counts. Its antigen is unknown. Study-level points and caveats: Clones shrinking between day 15 and 85 showed a balanced CD4/CD8 split, and those that grew later tilted toward CD4+. The study detected some responding clones in pre-infection memory, suggesting cross-reactive memory joined.

The CDR3 has 19 residues. 5'RACE primed from the constant segment yielded TCR alpha and TCR beta cDNA libraries bearing sample barcodes and UMIs. MiXCR, run by TCRdb on the 5' RACE reads, gives a single entry per CDR3 protein. Of hundreds of thousands of distinct CDR3 sequences in the sample, roughly 20% were seen once. The origin of this receptor is an adult woman who had mild COVID-19 (a few samples of this study predate the infection). Cell type and time point are not known. This chain connects TRBV21-1 to TRBJ2-5; TRBD2 is the table's D call and was not checked against the DNA. TRBV21-1 counts as a pseudogene. Sequences were obtained from PBMCs or a T cell subset sorted from them (not recorded which). The CDR3 bases are TGTGCCAGCAGCAAAGTTAGGAAGTGGCTAGCGGGAGATCAAGAGACCCAGTACTTC. As protein: CASSKVRKWLAGDQETQYF.